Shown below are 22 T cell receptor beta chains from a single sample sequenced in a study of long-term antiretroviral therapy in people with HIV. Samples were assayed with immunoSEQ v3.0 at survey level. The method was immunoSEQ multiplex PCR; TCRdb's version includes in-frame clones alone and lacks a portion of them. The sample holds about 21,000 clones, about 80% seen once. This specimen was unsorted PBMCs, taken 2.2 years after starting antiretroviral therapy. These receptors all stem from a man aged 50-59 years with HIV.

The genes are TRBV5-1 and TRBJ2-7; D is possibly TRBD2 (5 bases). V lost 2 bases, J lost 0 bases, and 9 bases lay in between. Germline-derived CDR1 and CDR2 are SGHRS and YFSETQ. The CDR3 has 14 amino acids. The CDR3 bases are TGCGCCAGCAGCTTCGTAGAGGGCTCCTACGAGCAGTACTTC. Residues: CASSFVEGSYEQYF.

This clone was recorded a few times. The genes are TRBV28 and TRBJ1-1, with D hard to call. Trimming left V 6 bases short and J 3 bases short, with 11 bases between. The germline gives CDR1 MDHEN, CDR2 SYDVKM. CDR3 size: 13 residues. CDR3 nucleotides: TGTGCCAGCAGAGGCGGAGCCGACACTGAAGCTTTCTTT. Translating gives CASRGGADTEAFF.

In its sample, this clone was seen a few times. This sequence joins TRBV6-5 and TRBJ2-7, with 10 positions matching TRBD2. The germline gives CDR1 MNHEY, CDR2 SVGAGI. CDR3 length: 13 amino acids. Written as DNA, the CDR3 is TGTGCAATAGCGGGGGGACAGACCTACGAGCAGTACTTC. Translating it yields CAIAGGQTYEQYF.

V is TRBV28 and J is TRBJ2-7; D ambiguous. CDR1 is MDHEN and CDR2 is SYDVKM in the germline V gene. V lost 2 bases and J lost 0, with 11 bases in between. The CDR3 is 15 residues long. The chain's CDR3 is CASSLGGLSSYEQYF. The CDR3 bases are TGTGCCAGCAGTTTAGGTGGGTTGAGCTCCTACGAGCAGTACTTC. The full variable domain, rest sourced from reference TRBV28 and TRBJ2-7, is DVKVTQSSRYLVKRTGEKVFLECVQDMDHENMFWYRQDPGLGLRLIYFSYDVKMKEKGDIPEGYSVSREKKERFSLILESASTNQTSMYLCASSLGGLSSYEQYFGPGTRLTVT.

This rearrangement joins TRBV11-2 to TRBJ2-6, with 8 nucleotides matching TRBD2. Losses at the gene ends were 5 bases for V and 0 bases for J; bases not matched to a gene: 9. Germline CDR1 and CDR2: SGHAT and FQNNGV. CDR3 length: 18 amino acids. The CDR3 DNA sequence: TGTGCCAGCAGCCTACCGGGGGGGGCGGTCTCTGGGGCCAACGTCCTGACTTTC. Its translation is CASSLPGGAVSGANVLTF.

The CDR3 DNA follows: TGCGCCAGCAGCCTTCGGGGACAGGGGAGCTCCTACGAGCAGTACTTC. Translation: CASSLRGQGSSYEQYF. This chain links TRBV5-1 with TRBJ2-7; TRBD1 aligns across 10 bases. CDR1 is SGHRS, CDR2 YFSETQ, per germline. Trimming at V came to 4 bases and at J to 0 bases, leaving 7 bases not matched to a gene. CDR3 size: 16 residues.

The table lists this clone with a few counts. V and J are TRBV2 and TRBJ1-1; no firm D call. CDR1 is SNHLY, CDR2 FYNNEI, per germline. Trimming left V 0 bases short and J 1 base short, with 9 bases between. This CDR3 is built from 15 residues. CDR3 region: CASSEARTENTEAFF. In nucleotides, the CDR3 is TGTGCCAGCAGTGAAGCGCGGACCGAGAACACTGAAGCTTTCTTT.

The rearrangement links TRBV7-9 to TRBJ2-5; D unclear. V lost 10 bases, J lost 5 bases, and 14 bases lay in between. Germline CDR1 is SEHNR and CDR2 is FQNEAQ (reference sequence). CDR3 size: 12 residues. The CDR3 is CAIPGVGETQYF. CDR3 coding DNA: TGTGCCATCCCCGGAGTGGGTGAGACCCAGTACTTC.

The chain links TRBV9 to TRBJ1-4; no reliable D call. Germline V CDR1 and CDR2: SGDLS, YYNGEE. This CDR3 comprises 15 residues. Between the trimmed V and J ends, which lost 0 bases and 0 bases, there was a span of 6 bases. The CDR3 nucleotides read TGTGCCAGCAGCGTAGGCGGATCAACTAATGAAAAACTGTTTTTT. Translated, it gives CASSVGGSTNEKLFF.

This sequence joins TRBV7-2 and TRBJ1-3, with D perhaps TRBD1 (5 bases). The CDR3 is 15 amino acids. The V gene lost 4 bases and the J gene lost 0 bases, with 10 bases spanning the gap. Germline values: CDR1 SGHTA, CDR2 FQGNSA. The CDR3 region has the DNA TGTGCCAGCAGCTCTCAGGGCGGCTCTGGAAACACCATATATTTT. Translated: CASSSQGGSGNTIYF. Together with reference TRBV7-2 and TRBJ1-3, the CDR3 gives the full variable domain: GAGVSQSPSNKVTEKGKDVELRCDPISGHTALYWYRQSLGQGLEFLIYFQGNSAPDKSGLPSDRFSAERTGGSVSTLTIQRTQQEDSAVYLCASSSQGGSGNTIYFGEGSWLTVV.

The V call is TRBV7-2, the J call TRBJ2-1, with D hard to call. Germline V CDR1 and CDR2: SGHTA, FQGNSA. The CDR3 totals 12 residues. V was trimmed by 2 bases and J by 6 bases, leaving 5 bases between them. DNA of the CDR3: TGTGCCAGCAGCTTACGCTTCAATGAGCAGTTCTTC. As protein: CASSLRFNEQFF.

The CDR3 sequence is CASSLGDRVTTDTQYF. Here the CDR3 DNA reads TGTGCCAGCAGCTTGGGGGACAGGGTAACCACAGATACGCAGTATTTT. This chain connects TRBV5-5 to TRBJ2-3; 9 positions match TRBD1. CDR3 length: 16 amino acids. The germline gives CDR1 SGHKS, CDR2 YYEKEE (reference sequence). With V trimmed by 0 bases and J by 2 bases, 4 bases remained unmatched.

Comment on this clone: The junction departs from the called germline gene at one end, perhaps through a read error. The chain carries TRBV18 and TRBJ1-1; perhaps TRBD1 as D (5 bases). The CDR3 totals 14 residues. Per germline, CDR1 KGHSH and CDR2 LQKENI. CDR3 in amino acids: CASTPPGTIRRAFF. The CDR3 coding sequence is TGTGCCAGCACACCACCGGGGACTATTAGAAGGGCTTTCTTT. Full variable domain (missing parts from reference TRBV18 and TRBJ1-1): NAGVMQNPRHLVRRRGQEARLRCSPMKGHSHVYWYRQLPEEGLKFMVYLQKENIIDESGMPKERFSAEFPKEGPSILRIQQVVRGDSAAYFCASTPPGTIRRAFFGQGTRLTVV.

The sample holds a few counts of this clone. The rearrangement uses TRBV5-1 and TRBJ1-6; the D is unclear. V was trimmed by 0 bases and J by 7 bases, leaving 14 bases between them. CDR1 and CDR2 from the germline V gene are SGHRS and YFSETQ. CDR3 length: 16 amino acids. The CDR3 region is CASSLGLGSENSPLHF. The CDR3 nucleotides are TGCGCCAGCAGCTTGGGTCTAGGGAGCGAGAATTCACCCCTCCACTTT. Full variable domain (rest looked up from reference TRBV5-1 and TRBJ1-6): KAGVTQTPRYLIKTRGQQVTLSCSPISGHRSVSWYQQTPGQGLQFLFEYFSETQRNKGNFPGRFSGRQFSNSRSEMNVSTLELGDSALYLCASSLGLGSENSPLHFGNGTRLTVT.

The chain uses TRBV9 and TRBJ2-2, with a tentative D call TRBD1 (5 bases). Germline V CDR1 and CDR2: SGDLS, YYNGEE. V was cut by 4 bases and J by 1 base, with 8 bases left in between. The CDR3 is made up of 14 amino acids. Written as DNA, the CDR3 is TGTGCCAGCAGCACAGGACAGAACACCGGGGAGCTGTTTTTT. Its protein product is CASSTGQNTGELFF.

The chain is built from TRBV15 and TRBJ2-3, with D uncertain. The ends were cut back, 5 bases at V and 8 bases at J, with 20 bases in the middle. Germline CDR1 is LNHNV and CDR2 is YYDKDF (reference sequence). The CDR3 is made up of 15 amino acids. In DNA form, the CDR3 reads TGTGCCACCAGCCCCCCAGCGCTCCGAGTTGCTACGCAGTATTTT. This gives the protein CATSPPALRVATQYF.

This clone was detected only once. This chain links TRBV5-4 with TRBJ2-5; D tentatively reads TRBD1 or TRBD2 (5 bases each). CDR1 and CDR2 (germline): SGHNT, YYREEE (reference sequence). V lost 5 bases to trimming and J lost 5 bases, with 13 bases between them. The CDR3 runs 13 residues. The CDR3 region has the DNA TGTGCCAGCAGGGGACCCTTGGCGGAGACCCAGTACTTC. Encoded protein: CASRGPLAETQYF.

CDR3 DNA: TGTGCCAGCAGCTTGGAAAAGTTAAGGGCCCCCGAGCAGTACTTC. Amino acids: CASSLEKLRAPEQYF. The chain is built from TRBV5-6 and TRBJ2-7; D is ambiguous. There are 15 residues in the CDR3. The germline V gene encodes CDR1 SGHDT and CDR2 YYEEEE. The V gene lost 0 bases and the J gene lost 6 bases, with 16 bases spanning the gap.

The CDR3 region is CASSQGGYRSTSTDTQYF. The CDR3 DNA reads as TGCGCCAGCAGCCAAGGCGGGTACAGGTCCACTAGCACAGATACGCAGTATTTT. The chain links TRBV4-1 to TRBJ2-3, with D perhaps being TRBD1 or TRBD2 (5 bases each). There are 18 residues in the CDR3. V lost 1 base, J lost 0 bases, and 17 bases lay in between. The germline V gene has CDR1 MGHRA and CDR2 YSYEKL.

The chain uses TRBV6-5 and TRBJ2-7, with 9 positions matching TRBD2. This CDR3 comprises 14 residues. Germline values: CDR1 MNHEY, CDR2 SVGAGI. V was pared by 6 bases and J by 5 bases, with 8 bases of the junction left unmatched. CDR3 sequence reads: CASSSGLATHEQYF. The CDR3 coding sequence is TGTGCCAGCAGCTCGGGACTAGCAACCCACGAGCAGTACTTC.

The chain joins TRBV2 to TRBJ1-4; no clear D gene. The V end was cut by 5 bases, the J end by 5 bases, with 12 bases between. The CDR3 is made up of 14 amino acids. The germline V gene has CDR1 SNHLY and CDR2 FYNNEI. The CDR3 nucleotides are TGTGCCAGCAGTACCCAAGGTTGGAATGAAAAACTGTTTTTT. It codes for CASSTQGWNEKLFF.

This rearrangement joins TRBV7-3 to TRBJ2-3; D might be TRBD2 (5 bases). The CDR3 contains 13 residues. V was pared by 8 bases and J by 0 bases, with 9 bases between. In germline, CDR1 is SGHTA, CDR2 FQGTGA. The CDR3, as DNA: TGTGCCAGCGCGACGGGGAGCACAGATACGCAGTATTTT. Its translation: CASATGSTDTQYF.